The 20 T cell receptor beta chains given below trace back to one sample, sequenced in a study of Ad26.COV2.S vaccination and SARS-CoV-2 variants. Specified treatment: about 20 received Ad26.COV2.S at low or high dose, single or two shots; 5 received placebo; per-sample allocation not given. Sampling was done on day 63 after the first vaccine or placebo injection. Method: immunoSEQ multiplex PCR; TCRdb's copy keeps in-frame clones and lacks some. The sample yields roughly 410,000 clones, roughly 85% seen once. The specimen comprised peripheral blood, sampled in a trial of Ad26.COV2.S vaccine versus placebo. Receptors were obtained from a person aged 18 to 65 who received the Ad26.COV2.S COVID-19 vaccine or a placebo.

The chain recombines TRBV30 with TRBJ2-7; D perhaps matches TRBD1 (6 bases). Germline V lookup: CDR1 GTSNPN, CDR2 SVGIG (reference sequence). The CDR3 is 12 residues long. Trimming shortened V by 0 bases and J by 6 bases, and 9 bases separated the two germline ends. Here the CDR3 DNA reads TGTGCCTGGAGTGTACAGGGCGTCGAGCAGTACTTC. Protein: CAWSVQGVEQYF.

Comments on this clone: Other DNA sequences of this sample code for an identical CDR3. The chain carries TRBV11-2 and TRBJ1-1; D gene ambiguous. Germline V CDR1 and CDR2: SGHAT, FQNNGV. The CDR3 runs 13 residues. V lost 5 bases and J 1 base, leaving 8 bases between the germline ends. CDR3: CASSLGRNTEAFF. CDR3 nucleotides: TGTGCCAGCAGCCTTGGACGGAACACTGAAGCTTTCTTT.

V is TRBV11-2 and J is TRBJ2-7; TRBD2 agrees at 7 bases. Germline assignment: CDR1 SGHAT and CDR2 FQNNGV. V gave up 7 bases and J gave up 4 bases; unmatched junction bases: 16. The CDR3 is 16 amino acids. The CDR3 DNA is TGTGCCAGCACCCCCAGTACGGTCGGGAGGAGGTACGAGCAGTACTTC. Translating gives CASTPSTVGRRYEQYF.

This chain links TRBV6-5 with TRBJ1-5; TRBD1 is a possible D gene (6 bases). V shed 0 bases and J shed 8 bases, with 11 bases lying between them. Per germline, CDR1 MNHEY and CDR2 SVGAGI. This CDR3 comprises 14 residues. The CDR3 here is CASSYSGGSEPQHF. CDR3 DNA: TGTGCCAGCAGTTACTCAGGGGGGTCTGAGCCCCAGCATTTT.

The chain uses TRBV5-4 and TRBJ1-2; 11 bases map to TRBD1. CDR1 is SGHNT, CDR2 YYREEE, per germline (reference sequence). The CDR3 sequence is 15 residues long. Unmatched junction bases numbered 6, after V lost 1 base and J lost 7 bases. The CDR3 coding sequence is TGTGCCAGCAGCTTGAGGACAGGGGGCGACCCTGGCTACACCTTC. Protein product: CASSLRTGGDPGYTF.

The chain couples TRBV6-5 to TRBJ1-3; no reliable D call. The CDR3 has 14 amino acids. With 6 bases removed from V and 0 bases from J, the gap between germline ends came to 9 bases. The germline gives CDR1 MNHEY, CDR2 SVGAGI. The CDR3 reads CASRDGVSGNTIYF. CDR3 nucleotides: TGTGCCAGCAGGGACGGGGTCTCTGGAAACACCATATATTTT.

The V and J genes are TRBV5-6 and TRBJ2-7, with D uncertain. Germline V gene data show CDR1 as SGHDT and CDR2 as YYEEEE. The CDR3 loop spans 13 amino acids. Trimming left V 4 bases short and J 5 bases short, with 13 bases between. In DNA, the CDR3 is TGTGCCAGCAGCCGGGCCGAGCTCCACGAGCAGTACTTC. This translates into CASSRAELHEQYF.

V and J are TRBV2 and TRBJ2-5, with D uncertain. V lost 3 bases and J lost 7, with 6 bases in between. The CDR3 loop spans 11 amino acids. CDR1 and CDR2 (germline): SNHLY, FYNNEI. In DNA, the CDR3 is TGTGCCAGCAGTGATGCTGCGACCCAGTACTTC. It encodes CASSDAATQYF.

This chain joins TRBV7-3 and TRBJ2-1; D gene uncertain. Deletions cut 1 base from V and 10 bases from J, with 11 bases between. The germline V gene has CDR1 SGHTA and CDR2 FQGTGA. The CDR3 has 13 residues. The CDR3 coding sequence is TGTGCCAGCAGCTTAAATTCGGGTGGCGAGCAGTTCTTC. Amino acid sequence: CASSLNSGGEQFF.

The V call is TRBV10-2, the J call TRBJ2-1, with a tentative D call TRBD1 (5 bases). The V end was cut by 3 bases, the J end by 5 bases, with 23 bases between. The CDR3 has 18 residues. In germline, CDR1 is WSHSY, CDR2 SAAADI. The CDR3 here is CASSDQGIFRVPHNEQFF. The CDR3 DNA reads TGCGCCAGCAGTGATCAGGGTATCTTTCGGGTCCCTCACAATGAGCAGTTCTTC.

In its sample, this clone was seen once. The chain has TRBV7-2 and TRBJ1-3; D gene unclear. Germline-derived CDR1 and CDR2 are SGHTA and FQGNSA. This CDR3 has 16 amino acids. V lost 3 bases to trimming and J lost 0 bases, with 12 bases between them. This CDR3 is CASSLSAGSSGNTIYF. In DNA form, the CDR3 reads TGTGCCAGCAGCTTGTCGGCGGGTAGCTCTGGAAACACCATATATTTT.

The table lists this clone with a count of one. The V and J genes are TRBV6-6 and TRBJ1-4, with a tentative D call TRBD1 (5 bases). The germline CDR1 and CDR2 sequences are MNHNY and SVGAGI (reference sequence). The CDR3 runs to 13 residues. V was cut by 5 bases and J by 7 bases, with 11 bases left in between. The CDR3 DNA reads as TGTGCCAGCAGTATCAGGGAGTCTGAAAAACTGTTTTTT. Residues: CASSIRESEKLFF.

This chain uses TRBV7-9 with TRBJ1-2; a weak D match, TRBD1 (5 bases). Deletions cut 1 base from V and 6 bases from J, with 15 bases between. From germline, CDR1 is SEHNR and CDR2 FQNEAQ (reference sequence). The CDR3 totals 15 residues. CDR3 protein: CASSLVKGHYNGYTF. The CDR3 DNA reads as TGTGCCAGCAGCTTAGTAAAAGGACATTACAATGGCTACACCTTC.

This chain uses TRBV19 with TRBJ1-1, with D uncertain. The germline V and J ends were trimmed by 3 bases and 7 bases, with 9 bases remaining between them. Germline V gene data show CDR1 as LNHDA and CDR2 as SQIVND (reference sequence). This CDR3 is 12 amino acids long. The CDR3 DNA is TGTGCCAGTAGTATTTCAGTCAATGAAGCTTTCTTT. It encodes CASSISVNEAFF.

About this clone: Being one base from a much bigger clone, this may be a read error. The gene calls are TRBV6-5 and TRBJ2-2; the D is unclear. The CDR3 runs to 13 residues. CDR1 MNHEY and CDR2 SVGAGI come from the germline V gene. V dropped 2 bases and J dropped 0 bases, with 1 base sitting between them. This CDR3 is CASSYANTGELFF. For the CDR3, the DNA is TGTGCCAGCAGTTACGCGAACACCGGGGAGCTGTTTTTT.

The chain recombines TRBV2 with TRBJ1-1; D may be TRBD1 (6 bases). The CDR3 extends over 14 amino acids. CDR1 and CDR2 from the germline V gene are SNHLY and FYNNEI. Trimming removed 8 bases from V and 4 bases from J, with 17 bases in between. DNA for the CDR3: TGTGCCAGCGGGGGGGACACCCCGGGCACTGAAGCTTTCTTT. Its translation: CASGGDTPGTEAFF.

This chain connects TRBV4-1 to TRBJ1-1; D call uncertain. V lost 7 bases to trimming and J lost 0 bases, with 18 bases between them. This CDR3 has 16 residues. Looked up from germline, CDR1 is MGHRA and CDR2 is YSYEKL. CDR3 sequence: CASTRTLATLNTEAFF. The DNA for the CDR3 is TGCGCCAGCACTCGGACCTTGGCCACGCTGAACACTGAAGCTTTCTTT.

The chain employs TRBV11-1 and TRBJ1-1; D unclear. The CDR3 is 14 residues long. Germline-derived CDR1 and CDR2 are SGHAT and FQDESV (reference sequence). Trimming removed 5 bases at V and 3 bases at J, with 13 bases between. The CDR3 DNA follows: TGTGCCAGCAGCCTAGGGCCTACCTACACTGAAGCTTTCTTT. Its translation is CASSLGPTYTEAFF.

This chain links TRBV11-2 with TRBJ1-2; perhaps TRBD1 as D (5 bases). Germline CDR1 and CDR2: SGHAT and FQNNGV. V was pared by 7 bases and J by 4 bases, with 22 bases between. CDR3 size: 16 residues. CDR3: CASTYRSGSGGYGYTF. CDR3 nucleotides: TGTGCCAGCACCTATAGATCCGGGAGCGGGGGCTATGGCTACACCTTC.

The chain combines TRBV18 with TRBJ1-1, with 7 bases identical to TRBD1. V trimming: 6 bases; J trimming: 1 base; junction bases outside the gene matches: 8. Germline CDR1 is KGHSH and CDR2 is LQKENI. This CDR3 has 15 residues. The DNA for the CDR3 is TGTGCCAGCTCGGCAGGGGGACGGAGGAACACTGAAGCTTTCTTT. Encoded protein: CASSAGGRRNTEAFF.